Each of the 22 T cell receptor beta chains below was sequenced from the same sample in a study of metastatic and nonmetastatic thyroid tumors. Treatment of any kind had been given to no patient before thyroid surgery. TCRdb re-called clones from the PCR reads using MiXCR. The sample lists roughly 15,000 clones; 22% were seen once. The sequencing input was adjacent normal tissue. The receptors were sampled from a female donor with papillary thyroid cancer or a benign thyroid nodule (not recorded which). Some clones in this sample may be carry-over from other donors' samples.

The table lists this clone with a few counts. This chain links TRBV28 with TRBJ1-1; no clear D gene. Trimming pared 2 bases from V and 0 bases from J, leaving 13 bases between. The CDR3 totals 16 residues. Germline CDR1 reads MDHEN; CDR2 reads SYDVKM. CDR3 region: CASSLNMAVMNTEAFF. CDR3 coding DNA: TGTGCCAGCAGTTTAAATATGGCGGTCATGAACACTGAAGCTTTCTTT.

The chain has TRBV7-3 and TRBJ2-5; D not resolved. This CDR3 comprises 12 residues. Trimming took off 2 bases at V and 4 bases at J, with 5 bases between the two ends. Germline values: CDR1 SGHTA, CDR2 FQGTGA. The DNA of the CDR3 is TGTGCCAGCAGCTTATCCGGAGAGACCCAGTACTTC. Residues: CASSLSGETQYF.

CDR3 bases: TGTGCCAGCAGCTTGGGTCAGGTCAACACCGGGGAGCTGTTTTTT. Amino acids: CASSLGQVNTGELFF. The chain couples TRBV11-3 to TRBJ2-2, with D hard to call. Germline V gene lookup returns CDR1 SGHNT and CDR2 YENEEA. Trimming pared 3 bases from V and 2 bases from J, leaving 10 bases between. This CDR3 region has 15 residues.

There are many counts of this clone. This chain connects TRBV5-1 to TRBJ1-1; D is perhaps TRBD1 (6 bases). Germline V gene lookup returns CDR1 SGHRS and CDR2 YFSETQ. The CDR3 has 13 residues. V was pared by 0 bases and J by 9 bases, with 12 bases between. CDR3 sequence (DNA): TGCGCCAGCAGCTTGGACACAGGGTCTAAAGCTTTCTTT. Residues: CASSLDTGSKAFF.

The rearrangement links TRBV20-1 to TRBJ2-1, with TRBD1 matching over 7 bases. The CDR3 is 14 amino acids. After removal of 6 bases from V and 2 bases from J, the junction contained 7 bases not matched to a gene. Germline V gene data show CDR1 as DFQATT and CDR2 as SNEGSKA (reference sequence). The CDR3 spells CSASDRVPYNEQFF. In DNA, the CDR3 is TGCAGTGCCTCAGACAGGGTCCCCTACAATGAGCAGTTCTTC.

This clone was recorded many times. CDR3 protein: CASSLYGQGAGQPQHF. CDR3 in DNA: TGCGCCAGCAGCTTGTACGGACAGGGGGCAGGTCAGCCCCAGCATTTT. The chain recombines TRBV5-1 with TRBJ1-5; TRBD1 agrees at 11 bases. Per the germline V gene, CDR1 is SGHRS and CDR2 is YFSETQ. The CDR3 is made up of 16 amino acids. Trimming at V came to 1 base and at J to 6 bases, leaving 6 bases not matched to a gene.

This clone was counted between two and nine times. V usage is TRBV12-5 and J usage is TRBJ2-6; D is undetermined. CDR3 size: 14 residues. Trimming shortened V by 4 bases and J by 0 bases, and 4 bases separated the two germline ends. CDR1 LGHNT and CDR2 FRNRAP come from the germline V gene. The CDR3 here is CASGSTSGANVLTF. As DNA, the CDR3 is TGTGCTAGTGGTTCGACCTCTGGGGCCAACGTCCTGACTTTC.

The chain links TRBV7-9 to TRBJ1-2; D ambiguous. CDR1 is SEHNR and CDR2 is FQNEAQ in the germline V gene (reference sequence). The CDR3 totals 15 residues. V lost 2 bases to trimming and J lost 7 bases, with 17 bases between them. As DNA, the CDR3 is TGTGCCAGCAGCTTAACTACGGACTGGGCGGGTGGCTACACCTTC. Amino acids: CASSLTTDWAGGYTF.

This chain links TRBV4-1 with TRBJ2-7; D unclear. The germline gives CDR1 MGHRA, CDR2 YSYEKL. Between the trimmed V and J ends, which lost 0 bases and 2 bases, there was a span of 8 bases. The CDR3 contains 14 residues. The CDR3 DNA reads TGCGCCAGCAGCCAAGAGCGGTTTGCCTACGAGCAGTACTTC. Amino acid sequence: CASSQERFAYEQYF.

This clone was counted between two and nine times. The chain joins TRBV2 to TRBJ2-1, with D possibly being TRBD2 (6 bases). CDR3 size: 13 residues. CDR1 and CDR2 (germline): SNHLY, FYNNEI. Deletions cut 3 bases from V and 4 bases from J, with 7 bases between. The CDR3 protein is CASSELAYNEQFF. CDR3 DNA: TGTGCCAGCAGTGAGCTAGCGTACAATGAGCAGTTCTTC.

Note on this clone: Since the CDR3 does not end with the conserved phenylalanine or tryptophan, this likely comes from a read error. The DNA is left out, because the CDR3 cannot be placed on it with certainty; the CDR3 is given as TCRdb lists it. The CDR3 loop reads CASSAYGGTPPVH. The chain employs TRBV28 and TRBJ2-7; TRBD2 is taken as the D call from the table, unchecked against the DNA. The CDR3 totals 13 residues, both ends included. The germline CDR1 and CDR2 sequences are MDHEN and SYDVKM.

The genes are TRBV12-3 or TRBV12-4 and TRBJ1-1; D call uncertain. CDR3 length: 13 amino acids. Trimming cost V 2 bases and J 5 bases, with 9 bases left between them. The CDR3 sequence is CASSLKGRTEAFF. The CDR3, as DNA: TGTGCCAGCAGTTTAAAGGGTCGGACTGAAGCTTTCTTT.

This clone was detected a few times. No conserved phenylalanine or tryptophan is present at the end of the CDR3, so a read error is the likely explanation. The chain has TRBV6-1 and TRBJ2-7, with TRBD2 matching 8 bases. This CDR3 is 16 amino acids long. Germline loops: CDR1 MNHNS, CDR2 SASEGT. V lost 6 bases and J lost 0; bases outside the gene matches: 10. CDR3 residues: CASSQGRGRPSYEQYL. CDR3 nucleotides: TGTGCCAGCAGCCAAGGGCGCGGGAGGCCCTCCTACGAGCAGTACCTC.

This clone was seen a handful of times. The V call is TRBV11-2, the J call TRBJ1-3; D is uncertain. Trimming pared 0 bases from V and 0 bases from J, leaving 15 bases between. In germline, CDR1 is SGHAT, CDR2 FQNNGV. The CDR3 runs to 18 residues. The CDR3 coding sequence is TGTGCCAGCAGCTTAGATCAGCGTCAGTTTATCTCTGGAAACACCATATATTTT. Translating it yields CASSLDQRQFISGNTIYF.

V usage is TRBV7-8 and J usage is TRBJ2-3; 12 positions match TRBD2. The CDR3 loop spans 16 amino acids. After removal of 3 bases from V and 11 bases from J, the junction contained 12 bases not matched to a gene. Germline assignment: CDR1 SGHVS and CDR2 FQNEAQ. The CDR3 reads CASSLTSGRLVMGQYF. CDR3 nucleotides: TGTGCCAGCAGCTTGACTAGCGGGAGACTCGTGATGGGGCAGTATTTT.

CDR3 DNA sequence: TGTGCCAGCAGTTCAGGACGCGTGGTTGTGGGGGCCAACGTCCTGACTTTC. Protein product: CASSSGRVVVGANVLTF. V usage is TRBV27 and J usage is TRBJ2-6; D not resolved. V lost 4 bases, J lost 4 bases, and 17 bases lay in between. This CDR3 has 17 amino acids. Looked up from germline, CDR1 is MNHEY and CDR2 is SMNVEV (reference sequence).

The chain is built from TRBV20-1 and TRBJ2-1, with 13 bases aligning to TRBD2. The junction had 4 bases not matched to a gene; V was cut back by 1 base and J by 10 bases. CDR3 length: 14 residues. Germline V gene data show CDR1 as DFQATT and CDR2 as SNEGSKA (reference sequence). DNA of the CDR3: TGCAGTGCTAGAGGGACTAGCGGGAGAAGCGAGCAGTTCTTC. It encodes CSARGTSGRSEQFF.

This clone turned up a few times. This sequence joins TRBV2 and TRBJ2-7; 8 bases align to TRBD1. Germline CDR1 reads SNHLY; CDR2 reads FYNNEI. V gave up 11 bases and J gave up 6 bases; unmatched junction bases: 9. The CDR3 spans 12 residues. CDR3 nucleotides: TGTGCCTGCGGCGACAGGGGCAGCGAGCAGTACTTC. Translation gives CACGDRGSEQYF.

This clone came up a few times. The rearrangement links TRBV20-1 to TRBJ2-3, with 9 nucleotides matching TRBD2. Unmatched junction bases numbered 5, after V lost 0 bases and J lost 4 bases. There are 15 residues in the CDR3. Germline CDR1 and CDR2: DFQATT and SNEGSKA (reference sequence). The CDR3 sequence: CSAREASGRSDTQYF. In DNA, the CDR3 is TGCAGTGCTAGAGAAGCGAGCGGGAGGTCAGATACGCAGTATTTT.

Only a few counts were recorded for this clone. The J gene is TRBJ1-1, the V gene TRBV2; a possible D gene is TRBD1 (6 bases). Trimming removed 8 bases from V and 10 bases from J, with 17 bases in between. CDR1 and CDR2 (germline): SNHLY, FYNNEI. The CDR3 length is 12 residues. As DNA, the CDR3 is TGTGCCAGCTTTTCAGGGGCCCTTGGAGCTTTCTTT. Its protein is CASFSGALGAFF.

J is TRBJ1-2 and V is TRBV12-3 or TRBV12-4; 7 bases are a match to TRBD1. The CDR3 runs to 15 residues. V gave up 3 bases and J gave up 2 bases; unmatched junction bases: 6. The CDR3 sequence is CASSFKGDSNYGYTF. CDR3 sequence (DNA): TGTGCCAGCAGTTTTAAAGGGGACAGCAACTATGGCTACACCTTC.

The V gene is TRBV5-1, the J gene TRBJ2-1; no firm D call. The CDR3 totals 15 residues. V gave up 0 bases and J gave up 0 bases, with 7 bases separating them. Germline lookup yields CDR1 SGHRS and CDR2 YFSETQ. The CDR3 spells CASSLAADSYNEQFF. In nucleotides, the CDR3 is TGCGCCAGCAGCTTGGCGGCAGACTCCTACAATGAGCAGTTCTTC.